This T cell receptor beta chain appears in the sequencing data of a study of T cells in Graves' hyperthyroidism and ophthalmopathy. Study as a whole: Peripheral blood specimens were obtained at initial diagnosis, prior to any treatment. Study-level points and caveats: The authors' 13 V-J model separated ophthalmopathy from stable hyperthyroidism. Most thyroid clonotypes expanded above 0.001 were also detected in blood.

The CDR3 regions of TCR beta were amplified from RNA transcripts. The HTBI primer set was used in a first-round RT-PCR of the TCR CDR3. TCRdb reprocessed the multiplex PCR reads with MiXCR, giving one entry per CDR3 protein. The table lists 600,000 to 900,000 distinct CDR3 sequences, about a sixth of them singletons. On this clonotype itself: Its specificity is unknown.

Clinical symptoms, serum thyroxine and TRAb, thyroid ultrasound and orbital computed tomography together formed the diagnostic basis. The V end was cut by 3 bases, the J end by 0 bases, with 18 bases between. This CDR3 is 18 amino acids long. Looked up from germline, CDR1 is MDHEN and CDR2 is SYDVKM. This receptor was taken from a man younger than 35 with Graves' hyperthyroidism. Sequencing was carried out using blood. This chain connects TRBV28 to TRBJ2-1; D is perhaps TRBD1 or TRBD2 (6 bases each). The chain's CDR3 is CASSFISGRGGSYNEQFF. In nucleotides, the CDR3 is TGTGCCAGCAGTTTCATTAGCGGTAGAGGGGGCTCCTACAATGAGCAGTTCTTC.